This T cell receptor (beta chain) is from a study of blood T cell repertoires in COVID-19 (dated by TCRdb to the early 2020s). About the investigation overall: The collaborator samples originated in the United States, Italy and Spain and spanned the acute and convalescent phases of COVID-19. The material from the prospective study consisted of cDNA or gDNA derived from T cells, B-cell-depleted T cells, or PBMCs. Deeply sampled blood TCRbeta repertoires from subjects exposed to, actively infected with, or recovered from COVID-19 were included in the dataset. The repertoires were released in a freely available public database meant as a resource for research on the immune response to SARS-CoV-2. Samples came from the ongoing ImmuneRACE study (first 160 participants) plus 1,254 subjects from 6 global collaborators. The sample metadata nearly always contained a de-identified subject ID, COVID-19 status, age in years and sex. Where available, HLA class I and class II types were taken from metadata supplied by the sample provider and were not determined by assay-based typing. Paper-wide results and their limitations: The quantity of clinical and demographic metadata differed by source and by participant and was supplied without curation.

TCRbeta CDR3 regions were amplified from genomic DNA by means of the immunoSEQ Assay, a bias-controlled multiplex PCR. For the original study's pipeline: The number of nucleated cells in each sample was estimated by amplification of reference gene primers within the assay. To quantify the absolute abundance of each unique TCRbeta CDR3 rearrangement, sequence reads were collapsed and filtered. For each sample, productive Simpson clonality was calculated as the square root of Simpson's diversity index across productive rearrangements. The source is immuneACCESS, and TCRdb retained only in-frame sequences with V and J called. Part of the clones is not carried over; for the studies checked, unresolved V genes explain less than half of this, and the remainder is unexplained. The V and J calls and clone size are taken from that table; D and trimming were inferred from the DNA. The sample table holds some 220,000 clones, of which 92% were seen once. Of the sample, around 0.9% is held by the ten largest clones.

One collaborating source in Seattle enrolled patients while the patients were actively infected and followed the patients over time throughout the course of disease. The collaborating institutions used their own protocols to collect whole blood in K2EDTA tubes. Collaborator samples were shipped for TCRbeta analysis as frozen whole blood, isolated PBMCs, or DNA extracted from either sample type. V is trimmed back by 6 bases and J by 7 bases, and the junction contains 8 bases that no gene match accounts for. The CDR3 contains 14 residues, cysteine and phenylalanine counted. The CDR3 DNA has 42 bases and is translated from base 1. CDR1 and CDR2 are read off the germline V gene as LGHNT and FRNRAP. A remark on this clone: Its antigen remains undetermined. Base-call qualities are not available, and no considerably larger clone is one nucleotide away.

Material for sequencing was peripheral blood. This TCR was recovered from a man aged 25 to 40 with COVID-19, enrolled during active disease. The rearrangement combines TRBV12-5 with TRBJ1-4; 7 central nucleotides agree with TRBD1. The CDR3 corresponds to CASGLTGSGEKLFF. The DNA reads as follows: TGTGCTAGTGGCCTGACAGGGAGTGGTGAAAAACTGTTTTTT.